This TCR beta chain emerged from a study of blood T cell repertoires in COVID-19. Study-level information: The United States, Italy and Spain were the sources of the acute and convalescent COVID-19 samples. T cells, B-cell-depleted T cells, or PBMCs provided the cDNA or gDNA that served as material.

Original processing methods: Amplifying reference gene primers gave estimates of nucleated cell counts. The protocol was immunoSEQ multiplex PCR, while the TCRdb copy is restricted to in-frame clones and leaves out a portion. The V and J calls and clone size come from that table; D and trimming were worked out from the DNA. The data contain around 100,000 clones, around 90% of them singletons. The specimen was peripheral blood. The receptor was isolated from a human donor in a cohort sampled during active COVID-19.

The CDR3: CASSYGLAGGYEQYF. The CDR3 DNA follows: TGTGCCAGCAGTTACGGGTTAGCGGGAGGATACGAGCAGTACTTC. This chain connects TRBV6-5 to TRBJ2-7, with 10 nucleotides matching TRBD2. Per the germline V gene, CDR1 is MNHEY and CDR2 is SVGAGI. This CDR3 has 15 amino acids. The junction had 5 bases not matched to a gene; V was cut back by 2 bases and J by 4 bases.